Listed below are T cell receptor beta chains from one sample, sequenced in a study of technical replicates of blood from several donors. Sequencing was performed with immunoSEQ multiplex PCR; in TCRdb, only in-frame clones are kept and a portion is missing. The sample contains 50,000 to 70,000 clones, 93% of which appear only once. Sequenced material: PBMCs. The receptor source for this set is a human donor in good health. Some clones in this sample may be carry-over from other donors' samples. The CDR3 runs from the conserved cysteine through the conserved F or W. Each record gives: V gene, clone size, D gene, J gene, CDR3 DNA, CDR3 protein. A D gene is named only where the DNA matches it firmly. Clone sizes are given selectively: once, few, many, or a class where the clone is expanded.

TRBV18,once,TRBD1,TRBJ2-5,TGTGCCAGCTCACCGGGACAGGGCGTCGAGACCCAGTACTTC,CASSPGQGVETQYF
TRBV4-1,.,.,TRBJ1-1,TGCGCCAGCAGCCAAGAAGGGGGGGCGCGCACTGAAGCTTTCTTT,CASSQEGGARTEAFF
TRBV5-6,.,.,TRBJ1-2,TGTGCCAGCAGCTTGTGGCGGACAGAAAGTGGGAACTATGGCTACACCTTC,CASSLWRTESGNYGYTF
TRBV6-5,.,.,TRBJ1-4,TGTGCCAGCAGGCGGACATCCGCAACTAATGAAAAACTGTTTTTT,CASRRTSATNEKLFF
TRBV5-1,.,TRBD1,TRBJ1-1,TGCGCCAGCACCCCCGGGACAGGGGTTTTTATGAACACTGAAGCTTTCTTT,CASTPGTGVFMNTEAFF
TRBV6-5,.,.,TRBJ1-1,TGTGCCAGCAGTTATTCAGGTGTGGACATGAACACTGAAGCTTTCTTT,CASSYSGVDMNTEAFF
TRBV7-2,.,.,TRBJ2-7,TGTGCCAGCAGCACCGCTCGGGGTCTCTACGAGCAGTACTTC,CASSTARGLYEQYF
TRBV4-2,.,TRBD1,TRBJ2-5,TGTGCCAGCAGCCACCACAGGGGGGTAGGAGAAGAGACCCAGTACTTC,CASSHHRGVGEETQYF
TRBV7-4,.,TRBD1,TRBJ1-2,TGTGCCAGCAGCCCCACCGGGACAGGGAGGAAGAATGGCTACACCTTC,CASSPTGTGRKNGYTF
TRBV5-1,.,TRBD2,TRBJ2-1,TGCGCCAGCAGCCCGACTAGCGGAACCTACAATGAGCAGTTCTTC,CASSPTSGTYNEQFF
TRBV4-3,.,TRBD1,TRBJ2-4,TGCGCCAGCAGCCTGGCAGGGGGCAGGCCCAAAAACATTCAGTACTTC,CASSLAGGRPKNIQYF
TRBV11-2,few,.,TRBJ2-7,TGTGCCAGCAGCTTAGTTTGTTGCCGGGAGAGCTACGAGCAGTACTTC,CASSLVCCRESYEQYF
TRBV4-2,.,TRBD2,TRBJ2-3,TGTGCCAGCAGCCGGACTAGCGGGGGGGCAGATACGCAGTATTTT,CASSRTSGGADTQYF
TRBV4-1,.,TRBD1,TRBJ1-5,TGCGCCAGCAGCCGCTGGGACAGGGCCCATCAGCCCCAGCATTTT,CASSRWDRAHQPQHF
TRBV7-9,.,.,TRBJ1-5,TGTGCCAGCAGCTTAGTCACGGCAGGGGATCAGCCCCAGCATTTT,CASSLVTAGDQPQHF
TRBV6-1,.,.,TRBJ2-7,TGTGCCAGCAGTAGACTAGCCTACGAGCAGTACTTC,CASSRLAYEQYF
TRBV18,.,TRBD1,TRBJ2-7,TGTGCCAGCTCACCAAGGCAGGGGGACTACGAGCAGTACTTC,CASSPRQGDYEQYF
TRBV7-3,.,.,TRBJ1-1,TGTGCCAGCAGCCTTCAGGGAGGCGCTGAAGCTTTCTTT,CASSLQGGAEAFF
TRBV19,.,.,TRBJ2-2,TGTGCCAGTTGCCTTACCGAGACAAGGAACACCGGGGAGCTGTTTTTT,CASCLTETRNTGELFF